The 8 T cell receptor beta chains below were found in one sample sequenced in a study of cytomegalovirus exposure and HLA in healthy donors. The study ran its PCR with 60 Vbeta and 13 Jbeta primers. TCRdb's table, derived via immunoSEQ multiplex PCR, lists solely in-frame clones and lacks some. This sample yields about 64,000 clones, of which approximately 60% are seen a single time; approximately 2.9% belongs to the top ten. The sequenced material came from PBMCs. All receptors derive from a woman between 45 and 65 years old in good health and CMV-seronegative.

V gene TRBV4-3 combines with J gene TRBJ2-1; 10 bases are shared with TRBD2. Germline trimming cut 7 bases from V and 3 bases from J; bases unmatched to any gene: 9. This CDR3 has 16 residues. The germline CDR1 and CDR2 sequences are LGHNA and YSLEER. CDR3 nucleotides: TGCGCCAGCACCAGGGTGCTAGCGGGAGTCTACAATGAGCAGTTCTTC. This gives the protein CASTRVLAGVYNEQFF.

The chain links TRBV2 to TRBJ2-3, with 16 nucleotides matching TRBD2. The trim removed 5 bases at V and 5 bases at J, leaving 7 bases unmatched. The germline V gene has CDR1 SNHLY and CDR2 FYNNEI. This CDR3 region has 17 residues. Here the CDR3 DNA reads TGTGCCAGCAGTCAGGGACTAGCGGGAGGGCTGGGAGATACGCAGTATTTT. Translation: CASSQGLAGGLGDTQYF.

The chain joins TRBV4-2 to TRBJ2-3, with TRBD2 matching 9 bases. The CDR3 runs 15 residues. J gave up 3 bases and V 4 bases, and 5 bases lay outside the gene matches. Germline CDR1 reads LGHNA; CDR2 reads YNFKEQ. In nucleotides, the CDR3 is TGTGCCAGCAGCCTAGCGGGAGAGGGGACAGATACGCAGTATTTT. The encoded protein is CASSLAGEGTDTQYF.

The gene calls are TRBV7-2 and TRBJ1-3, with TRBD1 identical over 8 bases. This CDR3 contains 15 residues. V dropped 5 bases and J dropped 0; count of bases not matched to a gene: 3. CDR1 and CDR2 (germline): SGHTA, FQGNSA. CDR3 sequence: CASSPTGGSGNTIYF. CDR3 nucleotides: TGTGCCAGCAGCCCAACAGGGGGCTCTGGAAACACCATATATTTT.

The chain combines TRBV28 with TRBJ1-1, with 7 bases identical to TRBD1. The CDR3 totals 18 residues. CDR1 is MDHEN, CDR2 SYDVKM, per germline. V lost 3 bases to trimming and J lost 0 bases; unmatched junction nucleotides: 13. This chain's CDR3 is CASSFSWGQGELNTEAFF. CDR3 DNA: TGTGCCAGCAGTTTTAGCTGGGGGCAGGGGGAGTTGAACACTGAAGCTTTCTTT.

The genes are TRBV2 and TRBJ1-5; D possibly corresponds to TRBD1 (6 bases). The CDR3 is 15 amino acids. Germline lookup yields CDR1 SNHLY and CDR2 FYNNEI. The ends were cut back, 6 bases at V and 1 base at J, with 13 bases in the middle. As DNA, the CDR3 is TGTGCCAGCAGCGAATTCGACAGGAGCAATCAGCCCCAGCATTTT. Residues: CASSEFDRSNQPQHF.

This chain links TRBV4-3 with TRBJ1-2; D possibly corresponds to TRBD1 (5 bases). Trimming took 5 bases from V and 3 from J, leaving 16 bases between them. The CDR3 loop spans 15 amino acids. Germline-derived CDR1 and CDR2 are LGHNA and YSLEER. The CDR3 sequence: CASSAQARADYGYTF. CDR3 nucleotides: TGCGCCAGCAGCGCGCAGGCCAGGGCCGACTATGGCTACACCTTC.

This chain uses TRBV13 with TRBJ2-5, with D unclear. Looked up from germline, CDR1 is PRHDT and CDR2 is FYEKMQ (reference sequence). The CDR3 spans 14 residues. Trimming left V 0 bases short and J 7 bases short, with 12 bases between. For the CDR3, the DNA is TGTGCCAGCAGCTTAGGGCGGCCTACGGGGACCCAGTACTTC. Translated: CASSLGRPTGTQYF.